Sequencing of this TCR beta chain was carried out in a study of shared clonotypes between healthy human individuals. Across the whole study: The cohort had two women and a few men, ages 18 to 49. Study findings and constraints: Sharing across four donors was highest in naive CD4 (roughly 5%) and lowest in memory CD8 (0.4%).

Naive CD8 populations comprised CD45RO-negative cells positively selected for CCR7, excluding terminally differentiated effector memory CD45RA+ cells. Free of recent acute infections or vaccinations, the donors were healthy HIV-negative adults. For this clone: As yet, its antigen is unknown. Other DNA sequences from this sample encode an identical CDR3 as well.

Each PCR replicate from the sorted subsets contained roughly 210 ng DNA, which is 30,000 or so T cell genomes. TCRdb's copy holds only in-frame clones and misses some; the assay was immunoSEQ multiplex PCR. The sample has approximately 600,000 clones; approximately 96% are singletons. Between the trimmed V and J ends, which lost 7 bases and 3 bases, there was a span of 4 bases. The CDR3 is made up of 10 amino acids. Looked up from germline, CDR1 is SQVTM and CDR2 is ANQGSEA. The chain joins TRBV29-1 to TRBJ2-1; D is unclear. The TCR sequence derives from a woman between 25 and 40 years old in good health. The specimen was naive CD8+ T cells sorted from blood. The CDR3 nucleotides are TGCAGCGGAAGCTACAATGAGCAGTTCTTC. This codes for CSGSYNEQFF.